This T cell receptor beta chain originates from a study of T cell changes during pregnancy in multiple sclerosis. Sequencing used immunoSEQ multiplex PCR; TCRdb keeps in-frame clones, though not all of them. The sample contains about 59,000 clones, approximately 92% of which appear only once. This clone came up once. This clonotype originated in a female donor with multiple sclerosis, enrolled in a pregnancy study. The source material was CD4+ T cells from peripheral blood mononuclear cells, sampled before pregnancy.

CDR3 loop: CASSFGLAGVREQYF. In DNA form, the CDR3 reads TGTGCCAGCAGCTTCGGTCTAGCGGGAGTGCGGGAGCAGTACTTC. The V and J genes are TRBV5-5 and TRBJ2-7, with 10 bases fitting TRBD2. Germline CDR1 reads SGHKS; CDR2 reads YYEKEE (reference sequence). CDR3 size: 15 residues. The V segment lost 2 bases and the J segment 7 bases; nucleotides outside the gene matches: 9.